The sequence of this TCR beta chain was determined in a study of shared clonotypes between healthy human individuals. Study information: The composition of the donors was a couple of women and three men aged 18 to 49.

Sequencing was performed with immunoSEQ multiplex PCR; in TCRdb, only in-frame clones are kept and a portion is missing. Of around 720,000 clones listed, approximately 73% are singletons. V trimming: 8 bases; J trimming: 0 bases; junction bases outside the gene matches: 4. The CDR3 loop spans 13 amino acids. In this sample, this clone turned up once. Antigen unknown. General study results and limits: Read depth was anticipated to influence clonotype sharing among donors.

This chain uses TRBV6-7 with TRBJ2-7; 7 nucleotides align to TRBD1. TRBV6-7 is treated as an ORF (open reading frame) with a function not yet certain. This TCR was sampled from a woman aged 25 to 45 in good health. The specimen was memory CD4+ T cells sorted from blood. Subset described: CD45RA-negative fraction. CDR3 coding DNA: TGTGCCAGCCTGGACAGGCGCTCCTACGAGCAGTACTTC. This translates into CASLDRRSYEQYF.